The 21 T cell receptor beta chains listed next were all sequenced from one sample in a study of a mutant IDH1 vaccine in newly diagnosed glioma. These receptors lack a known antigen. Libraries were prepared by immunoSEQ multiplex PCR; TCRdb keeps only in-frame clonotypes and omits some of them. This sample has 45,000 to 55,000 clones, with more than 65% found just once. As for time point: week 35, safety follow-up. The investigators gave 300 ug of mutant IDH1 20-mer peptide in each vaccine dose, together with topical imiquimod. Sequences were derived from PBMCs, sampled from a glioma patient whose treatment included an IDH1 peptide vaccine. Source of these receptors: a man in his forties with glioma.

The CDR3 bases are TGTGCCAGTAGTCCCCGGGGCGGGGCCCCGGCCAATGAGCAGTTCTTC. This codes for CASSPRGGAPANEQFF. J is TRBJ2-1 and V is TRBV19; TRBD2 might be the D (6 bases). This CDR3 is 16 amino acids long. CDR1 and CDR2 (germline): LNHDA, SQIVND (reference sequence). V was shortened by 5 bases and J by 6 bases, with 20 bases between the two germline ends.

This clone was seen once. CDR3 residues: CASSLRPMGTSGNEQFF. The DNA for the CDR3 is TGCGCCAGCAGCTTGAGGCCTATGGGGACTAGCGGTAATGAGCAGTTCTTC. The genes are TRBV5-1 and TRBJ2-1; TRBD2 matches 11 bases. Trimming removed 1 base from V and 7 bases from J; junction bases left unmatched: 10. The CDR3 sequence is 17 residues long. CDR1 and CDR2 from the germline V gene are SGHRS and YFSETQ.

This clone was recorded once. The chain employs TRBV2 and TRBJ1-3; D unclear. The length of the CDR3 is 11 residues. The germline CDR1 and CDR2 sequences are SNHLY and FYNNEI. V shed 1 base and J shed 8 bases, with 3 bases lying between them. The CDR3 DNA sequence: TGTGCCAGCAGTGAAGTTGACACCATATATTTT. This encodes CASSEVDTIYF. Full variable domain (outside the CDR3, taken from reference TRBV2 and TRBJ1-3): EPEVTQTPSHQVTQMGQEVILRCVPISNHLYFYWYRQILGQKVEFLVSFYNNEISEKSEIFDDQFSVERPDGSNFTLKIRSTKLEDSAMYFCASSEVDTIYFGEGSWLTVV.

V gene TRBV9 combines with J gene TRBJ1-3, with 8 bases fitting TRBD1. Per the germline V gene, CDR1 is SGDLS and CDR2 is YYNGEE. Trimming took 3 bases from V and 2 from J; bases not matched to a gene: 4. The CDR3 length is 15 residues. The CDR3 DNA sequence: TGTGCCAGCAGCGGGACAGGGACCCCTGGAAACACCATATATTTT. It yields the protein CASSGTGTPGNTIYF.

The CDR3 reads CSVEDPTGTYEQYF. In DNA, the CDR3 is TGCAGCGTTGAAGACCCGACAGGGACCTACGAGCAGTACTTC. The rearrangement joins TRBV29-1 to TRBJ2-7; 7 positions agree with TRBD1. The CDR3 has 14 amino acids. Trimming at V came to 0 bases and at J to 2 bases, leaving 4 bases not matched to a gene. Germline values: CDR1 SQVTM, CDR2 ANQGSEA.

V and J are TRBV5-8 and TRBJ1-5; unclear D gene. The CDR3 totals 12 residues. Germline-derived CDR1 and CDR2 are SGHTS and YDEGEE. V lost 6 bases to trimming and J lost 3 bases, with 7 bases between them. CDR3 in DNA: TGTGCCAGCACTCCCTTCAATCAGCCCCAGCATTTT. Its translation: CASTPFNQPQHF.

The J gene is TRBJ1-6, the V gene TRBV4-2; D not resolved. Germline V gene data show CDR1 as LGHNA and CDR2 as YNFKEQ. The CDR3 is 15 residues long. V lost 0 bases and J 10 bases, leaving 13 bases between the germline ends. The CDR3 loop is CASSQDRRDGSPLHF. As DNA, the CDR3 is TGTGCCAGCAGCCAAGATCGCCGGGATGGGTCACCCCTCCACTTT.

This chain connects TRBV7-2 to TRBJ2-7, with 8 positions matching TRBD2. Germline values: CDR1 SGHTA, CDR2 FQGNSA. V was pared by 2 bases and J by 2 bases, with 8 bases of the junction left unmatched. The CDR3 runs to 16 residues. CDR3: CASSLSSGLGPYEQYF. The CDR3 DNA sequence: TGTGCCAGCAGCTTAAGCTCGGGACTAGGACCCTACGAGCAGTACTTC. Using reference TRBV7-2 and TRBJ2-7 for the parts outside the CDR3, the full variable domain is GAGVSQSPSNKVTEKGKDVELRCDPISGHTALYWYRQSLGQGLEFLIYFQGNSAPDKSGLPSDRFSAERTGGSVSTLTIQRTQQEDSAVYLCASSLSSGLGPYEQYFGPGTRLTVT.

The J gene is TRBJ1-2, the V gene TRBV5-1; 8 nucleotides agree with TRBD1. CDR3 length equals 14 residues. CDR1 SGHRS and CDR2 YFSETQ come from the germline V gene. V trimming: 0 bases; J trimming: 8 bases; junction bases outside the gene matches: 6. DNA of the CDR3: TGCGCCAGCAGCTTGGAAGCGGCAGGGGGCGGCTACACCTTC. It translates to CASSLEAAGGGYTF.

V usage is TRBV23-1 and J usage is TRBJ1-5, with 9 bases matching TRBD1. TRBV23-1 is an open reading frame whose function is uncertain. The length of the CDR3 is 16 residues. V lost 4 bases and J lost 7; bases outside the gene matches: 11. CDR3 sequence: CASSPLGTGRLQPQHF. The CDR3 nucleotides read TGCGCCAGCAGTCCCCTCGGGACAGGGAGATTACAGCCCCAGCATTTT.

The V gene is TRBV7-8, the J gene TRBJ2-7; 8 bases are a match to TRBD2. CDR1 is SGHVS and CDR2 is FQNEAQ in the germline V gene. J gave up 2 bases and V 4 bases, and 10 bases lay outside the gene matches. The CDR3 length is 16 residues. The CDR3 loop is CASSSLWSGGTYEQYF. CDR3 nucleotides: TGTGCCAGCAGCTCCCTGTGGAGCGGGGGCACCTACGAGCAGTACTTC.

V usage is TRBV6-5 and J usage is TRBJ1-1, with D possibly matching TRBD1 (5 bases). V was cut by 6 bases and J by 5 bases, with 16 bases left in between. In germline, CDR1 is MNHEY, CDR2 SVGAGI. The CDR3 has 14 residues. The CDR3 reads CASSIEGARTEAFF. The DNA for the CDR3 is TGTGCCAGCAGCATCGAAGGGGCTCGGACTGAAGCTTTCTTT.

This chain joins TRBV4-2 and TRBJ2-1, with D perhaps matching TRBD1 or TRBD2 (6 bases each). Germline CDR1 is LGHNA and CDR2 is YNFKEQ. Trimming took 3 bases from V and 7 from J, leaving 16 bases between them. The CDR3 is 15 amino acids. CDR3 bases: TGTGCCAGCAGCCATATTGGGGGGCAGGTGAATGAGCAGTTCTTC. It yields the protein CASSHIGGQVNEQFF.

This clone turned up a few times. The chain combines TRBV15 with TRBJ2-2; D is uncertain. The CDR3 has 14 residues. The germline V and J ends were trimmed by 4 bases and 1 base, with 7 bases remaining between them. From germline, CDR1 is LNHNV and CDR2 YYDKDF (reference sequence). The DNA for the CDR3 is TGTGCCACCAGCATCACACAGAACACCGGGGAGCTGTTTTTT. This encodes CATSITQNTGELFF. Looking up the rest from reference TRBV15 and TRBJ2-2 gives the full variable domain: DAMVIQNPRYQVTQFGKPVTLSCSQTLNHNVMYWYQQKSSQAPKLLFHYYDKDFNNEADTPDNFQSRRPNTSFCFLDIRSPGLGDTAMYLCATSITQNTGELFFGEGSRLTVL.

The rearrangement joins TRBV11-3 to TRBJ2-2, with D unclear. The CDR3 runs 13 residues. CDR1 is SGHNT, CDR2 YENEEA, per germline. V lost 5 bases, J lost 6 bases, and 10 bases lay in between. The CDR3 DNA follows: TGTGCCAGCAGCAAAAGAGAGTCCGGGGAGCTGTTTTTT. It codes for CASSKRESGELFF.

The chain is built from TRBV7-2 and TRBJ1-2, with 10 bases matching TRBD1. Losses at the gene ends were 5 bases for V and 8 bases for J; bases not matched to a gene: 8. Germline assignment: CDR1 SGHTA and CDR2 FQGNSA. This CDR3 spans 14 amino acids. The DNA of the CDR3 is TGTGCCAGCAGCGGCAGACAGGGGGCCGGGGGCTACACCTTC. Translating gives CASSGRQGAGGYTF.

The chain joins TRBV7-8 to TRBJ2-1, with a possible D match to TRBD1 (5 bases). The CDR3 covers 13 residues. Germline assignment: CDR1 SGHVS and CDR2 FQNEAQ. V lost 5 bases, J lost 3 bases, and 8 bases lay in between. The CDR3 DNA follows: TGTGCCAGCAGCCCCCAGGGCTACAATGAGCAGTTCTTC. Residues: CASSPQGYNEQFF.

In this sample, this clone turned up once. This sequence joins TRBV7-9 and TRBJ2-7; TRBD1 agrees at 8 bases. Germline V gene sequence: CDR1 SEHNR, CDR2 FQNEAQ (reference sequence). The CDR3 totals 12 residues. The junction had 5 bases not matched to a gene; V was cut back by 4 bases and J by 9 bases. CDR3 sequence: CASSSQGAGQYF. The DNA of the CDR3 is TGTGCCAGCAGCTCCCAGGGGGCAGGGCAGTACTTC. Combining the CDR3 with reference TRBV7-9 and TRBJ2-7 gives the whole variable domain DTGVSQNPRHKITKRGQNVTFRCDPISEHNRLYWYRQTLGQGPEFLTYFQNEAQLEKSRLLSDRFSAERPKGSFSTLEIQRTEQGDSAMYLCASSSQGAGQYFGPGTRLTVT.

The V and J genes are TRBV2 and TRBJ1-3; D gene ambiguous. The length of the CDR3 is 16 residues. Germline CDR1 SNHLY, CDR2 FYNNEI. With 8 bases removed from V and 0 bases from J, the gap between germline ends came to 17 bases. The DNA of the CDR3 is TGTGCCAGCGATGGTAGAGGCGCTACCTCTGGAAACACCATATATTTT. Its protein is CASDGRGATSGNTIYF.

The genes are TRBV2 and TRBJ1-5; TRBD1 might be the D (6 bases). The CDR3 extends over 15 amino acids. V was cut by 4 bases and J by 1 base, with 11 bases left in between. CDR1 is SNHLY and CDR2 is FYNNEI in the germline V gene. This chain's CDR3 is CASSGEGGSNQPQHF. DNA of the CDR3: TGTGCCAGCAGTGGGGAGGGGGGGAGCAATCAGCCCCAGCATTTT.

This chain uses TRBV2 with TRBJ2-1; possible D gene TRBD2, 7 bases. CDR1 is SNHLY, CDR2 FYNNEI, per germline. The CDR3 is 14 residues long. The ends were cut back, 8 bases at V and 3 bases at J, with 14 bases in the middle. CDR3 bases: TGTGCCAGCGTGAGGGGGGGATACTACAATGAGCAGTTCTTC. This gives the protein CASVRGGYYNEQFF.